Listed below are T cell receptor beta chains from one sample, sequenced in a study of blood T cell repertoires in COVID-19. Assay used: immunoSEQ multiplex PCR; TCRdb lists only in-frame clones, some missing. The table shows under 200,000 clones, with 89% occurring only once. The sequencing sample was made of PBMCs or T cells enriched from blood (not recorded which). The receptors come from a woman between 18 and 30 years old who had recovered from COVID-19. Each CDR3 is given with its conserved first and last residue. The D gene is left open where the match is weak. Rows give clone size only sometimes, using once, few, many, or a class for an expanded clone.

TRBJ2-2 | TRBD1 | TRBV4-1 | . | TGCGCCAGCAGCCCCAGGGACAGCTACACCGGGGAGCTGTTTTTT | CASSPRDSYTGELFF
TRBJ2-1 | . | TRBV15 | . | TGTGCCACCAGTTCTGAGGCCGGCTCCTACAATGAGCAGTTCTTC | CATSSEAGSYNEQFF
TRBJ2-1 | TRBD2 | TRBV10-3 | . | TGTGCCATCAGTGACCCAGGGGCCCTAGCGGGGGTTGGGATCAATGAGCAGTTCTTC | CAISDPGALAGVGINEQFF
TRBJ2-4 | . | TRBV28 | . | TGTGCCAGCAGTTTAGCCTCTCTTTTAGTAGCCAAAAACATTCAGTACTTC | CASSLASLLVAKNIQYF
TRBJ2-3 | . | TRBV13 | . | TGTGCCAGCAGCTTAGCCCGGGAGAGAGGCACAGATACGCAGTATTTT | CASSLARERGTDTQYF
TRBJ2-1 | TRBD2 | TRBV10-3 | . | TGTGCCATCAGTGATAGGAGCGGGAGTAATGAGCAGTTCTTC | CAISDRSGSNEQFF
TRBJ1-5 | . | TRBV6-4 | . | TGTGCCAGCAGTCTCACAGGGCCCCAGCCCCAGCATTTT | CASSLTGPQPQHF
TRBJ2-7 | . | TRBV19 | . | TGTGCCAGTAGTATCGGTGAGAACCTCTACGAGCAGTACTTC | CASSIGENLYEQYF
TRBJ1-5 | TRBD1 | TRBV30 | . | TGTGCCTGGAGTGGGGGCAGGGGGCAACAGCCCCAGCATTTT | CAWSGGRGQQPQHF
TRBJ2-7 | . | TRBV6-5 | . | TGTGCCACACAGGAAGGGGGTGACGAGCAGTACTTC | CATQEGGDEQYF
TRBJ2-1 | . | TRBV5-4 | . | TGTGCCAGCAGCTTGTACTCACTGTACAATGAGCAGTTCTTC | CASSLYSLYNEQFF
TRBJ2-2 | TRBD2 | TRBV20-1 | . | TGCAGTGCTAGTGGCGGGAGGGCGGACACCGGGGAGCTGTTTTTT | CSASGGRADTGELFF
TRBJ2-1 | . | TRBV2 | . | TGTGCCAGCCGCCGGGACTCCTACAATGAGCAGTTCTTC | CASRRDSYNEQFF
TRBJ2-1 | TRBD2 | TRBV20-1 | . | TGCAGTGCTAGTCTTCTAGCGGGAGGGAACTACAATGAGCAGTTCTTC | CSASLLAGGNYNEQFF
TRBJ2-5 | . | TRBV3-1/TRBV3-2 | . | TGTGCCAGCAGCCATAGTTCATTCCAAGAGACCCAGTACTTC | CASSHSSFQETQYF
TRBJ1-2 | . | TRBV7-9 | . | TGTGCCTCCATCAGAACGGGAGTTAACTATGGCTACACCTTC | CASIRTGVNYGYTF
TRBJ2-1 | TRBD1 | TRBV7-9 | . | TGTGCCAGCAGCCCCTTAGGACAGGGGATCAACAATGAGCAGTTCTTC | CASSPLGQGINNEQFF
TRBJ2-3 | TRBD2 | TRBV12-5 | . | TGTGCTAGTGGCCAGAGTAGCGGGATCATGCGGTATTTT | CASGQSSGIMRYF
TRBJ2-5 | TRBD1 | TRBV7-9 | . | TGTGCCAGCAGCTTATATCAGGGGGCGGAGACCCAGTACTTC | CASSLYQGAETQYF
TRBJ2-7 | TRBD2 | TRBV29-1 | . | TGCAGCGTTGAAGATCCAGGGACTAGCGGGGCCTTCTACGAGCAGTACTTC | CSVEDPGTSGAFYEQYF
TRBJ2-1 | TRBD2 | TRBV30 | few | TGTGCCTGCCAAGCCCGGACTAGCGGGCCTAGCTCCTACAATGAGCAGTTCTTC | CACQARTSGPSSYNEQFF
TRBJ2-2 | . | TRBV27 | . | TGTGCCAGCAGGCGGGTCACCGGGGAGCTGTTTTTT | CASRRVTGELFF
TRBJ1-1 | . | TRBV29-1 | . | TGCAGCGTTGACCGGGACTCGGGCACTGAAGCTTTCTTT | CSVDRDSGTEAFF
TRBJ1-6 | . | TRBV4-1 | . | TGCGCCAGCAGCCCGGTTATCTCAAAATCACCCCTCCACTTT | CASSPVISKSPLHF
TRBJ2-7 | . | TRBV19 | . | TGTGCCAGTAGCCCTACTAGTGACGAGCAGTACTTC | CASSPTSDEQYF
TRBJ1-4 | . | TRBV7-9 | . | TGTGCCAGCAGCTTAGTTCCAGCAACTAATGAAAAACTGTTTTTT | CASSLVPATNEKLFF
TRBJ1-6 | . | TRBV9 | . | TGTGCCAGCAGCGTAGTGCCAGATTATAATTCACCCCTCCACTTT | CASSVVPDYNSPLHF
TRBJ2-7 | TRBD2 | TRBV5-5 | once | TGTGCCAGCAGCTTGTGGTCCCTAGCGGGAGGCGAGCAGTACTTC | CASSLWSLAGGEQYF
TRBJ1-3 | . | TRBV5-1 | . | TGCGCCAGCAGCTTGGCGGAGGGTCCCGGAAACACCATATATTTT | CASSLAEGPGNTIYF
TRBJ1-1 | TRBD1 | TRBV7-2 | . | TGTGCCAGCAGCGAAAGGACAGGGACCAACACTGAAGCTTTCTTT | CASSERTGTNTEAFF
TRBJ2-7 | TRBD2 | TRBV7-9 | . | TGTGCCAGCAGCTCCTTAGCGGGAGGGCGGCGCGAGCAGTACTTC | CASSSLAGGRREQYF
TRBJ2-7 | TRBD1 | TRBV4-1 | . | TGCGCCAGCAGCCAAGTGACAGGGGACTACGAGCAGTACTTC | CASSQVTGDYEQYF
TRBJ2-5 | TRBD2 | TRBV27 | . | TGTGCCAGCAGTTTTTTCGCGGGAGACTTGGGGGAGACCCAGTACTTC | CASSFFAGDLGETQYF
TRBJ1-5 | TRBD1 | TRBV7-2 | once | TGTGCCAGCAGCCCTCAGGGGGCGAGCAATCAGCCCCAGCATTTT | CASSPQGASNQPQHF
TRBJ2-3 | TRBD2 | TRBV5-1 | . | TGCGCCAGCAGCCCGCTGCTAGCGGGGCTCAGCGGACCCGATACGCAGTATTTT | CASSPLLAGLSGPDTQYF
TRBJ2-1 | TRBD1 | TRBV7-3 | . | TGTGCCAGCGGACAGGGCGCCTACAATGAGCAGTTCTTC | CASGQGAYNEQFF
TRBJ1-2 | TRBD1 | TRBV29-1 | . | TGCAGCGTGGACGGGACAGGGGGCGGCTACACCTTC | CSVDGTGGGYTF
TRBJ2-2 | . | TRBV10-3 | . | TGTGCCGTTAGAAATGGAGGTGCCCCCGGGGAGCTGTTTTTT | CAVRNGGAPGELFF
TRBJ2-2 | . | TRBV9 | . | TGTGCCAGCAGCGTAGGCGGTGGGGAGCTGTTTTTT | CASSVGGGELFF
TRBJ2-3 | . | TRBV5-1 | . | TGCGCCAGCAGCGGGGGGAGTAGGGATACGCAGTATTTT | CASSGGSRDTQYF
TRBJ2-7 | TRBD1 | TRBV11-3 | . | TGTGCCAGCAGCCCGGACAGGGGTTCCTACGAGCAGTACTTC | CASSPDRGSYEQYF
TRBJ2-1 | TRBD2 | TRBV5-1 | . | TGCGCCAGCAGCCTGGGTACGCTAGCGGGAGGGGGTGAGCAGTTCTTC | CASSLGTLAGGGEQFF
TRBJ2-1 | . | TRBV5-1 | . | TGCGCCAGCAGCTTTGACGGTAACAGATTTGGAGAGCAGTTCTTC | CASSFDGNRFGEQFF
TRBJ1-1 | . | TRBV27 | . | TGTGCCAGCAGTTCCAGGGGTCTTACGATGCGGCACACTGAAGCTTTCTTT | CASSSRGLTMRHTEAFF
TRBJ1-1 | . | TRBV2 | . | TGTGCCAGCAAAGGGGGGGGTATTAACACTGAAGCTTTCTTT | CASKGGGINTEAFF
TRBJ1-2 | . | TRBV6-1 | few | TGTGCCAGCAGTGAAGACAGGCAAGCCACCCGCACCTTC | CASSEDRQATRTF
TRBJ2-2 | . | TRBV19 | . | TGTGCCAGTAGTATGACATCGAACACCGGGGAGCTGTTTTTT | CASSMTSNTGELFF
TRBJ1-4 | TRBD1 | TRBV3-1/TRBV3-2 | . | TGTGCCAGCAGCCAAGGGACAGGAAGGGGTACTGATGAAAAACTGTTTTTT | CASSQGTGRGTDEKLFF
TRBJ1-6 | TRBD1 | TRBV28 | few | TGTGCCAGCAGGCACGGACAGGGGGCGAGCTCCTATAATTCACCCCTCCACTTT | CASRHGQGASSYNSPLHF
TRBJ1-2 | TRBD1 | TRBV4-3 | . | TGCGCCAGCAGCCGAGACCGGGGACAGACCGATGGCTACACCTTC | CASSRDRGQTDGYTF
TRBJ2-1 | . | TRBV3-1/TRBV3-2 | once | TGTGCCAGCAGCCAAGACGCGGGTGGCGCCTACAATGAGCAGTTCTTC | CASSQDAGGAYNEQFF
TRBJ1-3 | TRBD1 | TRBV7-9 | . | TGTGCCAGCAGCCAGAGGACAGGCGGAAACACCATATATTTT | CASSQRTGGNTIYF
TRBJ2-3 | . | TRBV30 | . | TGTGCCTGGAGTAAACAGGAGCTCCCAACAGATACGCAGTATTTT | CAWSKQELPTDTQYF
TRBJ2-5 | TRBD2 | TRBV2 | . | TGTGCCAGCAGTGATCCGGGACTAGCGGATCAAAAGACCCAGTACTTC | CASSDPGLADQKTQYF